This T cell receptor (beta chain) was sequenced in a study of T cell responses to AZD1222 COVID-19 vaccine. The study's findings and limits: In all cases, repertoires were sampled only after the peak T cell response. White British ancestry dominated among donors, who included more females, and clonal diversity was possibly underestimated.

The repertoire was sequenced with immunoSEQ multiplex PCR; TCRdb's copy has only in-frame clones and lacks some. The sample has 95,000 to 150,000 clones, about 85% seen once. The CDR3 is 16 amino acids. V lost 5 bases, J lost 4 bases, and 10 bases stayed unmatched. CDR1 and CDR2 from the germline V gene are ENHRY and SYGVKD. Comment on this clone: No antigen is known for it.

The specimen was peripheral blood, collected on day 0 of AZD1222 vaccination. The V and J genes are TRBV10-3 and TRBJ2-3; 9 bases map to TRBD2. This clonotype originated in an adult in good health. The CDR3 DNA reads as TGTGCCATCAGTACCGGCCTAGCGGGGCGGGCAGATACGCAGTATTTT. Translation: CAISTGLAGRADTQYF.